A single sample gave rise to the 28 T cell receptor beta chains below, sequenced in a study of shared clonotypes between healthy human individuals. Sequencing was performed with immunoSEQ multiplex PCR; in TCRdb, only in-frame clones are kept and a portion is missing. The sample includes over a million clones, 98% of them seen just once. The sample consisted of naive CD4+ T cells sorted from blood. The subset is: CD45RA+ positively selected. The receptor set was obtained from a man in his thirties or forties in good health.

The chain links TRBV9 to TRBJ2-5; D gene ambiguous. Deletions cut 0 bases from V and 4 bases from J, with 10 bases between. The CDR3 length is 14 residues. In germline, CDR1 is SGDLS, CDR2 YYNGEE. The CDR3 region has the DNA TGTGCCAGCAGCGTAGGTGGTGCCCGAGAGACCCAGTACTTC. The encoded protein is CASSVGGARETQYF. The full variable domain, with the rest looked up from reference TRBV9 and TRBJ2-5, is DSGVTQTPKHLITATGQRVTLRCSPRSGDLSVYWYQQSLDQGLQFLIQYYNGEERAKGNILERFSAQQFPDLHSELNLSSLELGDSALYFCASSVGGARETQYFGPGTRLLVL.

The rearrangement links TRBV29-1 to TRBJ2-2; D gene uncertain. CDR3 length equals 13 residues. Trimming stripped 0 bases from V and 5 bases from J, with 7 bases between. In germline, CDR1 is SQVTM, CDR2 ANQGSEA. The CDR3 loop is CSVEDGQTGELFF. The DNA for the CDR3 is TGCAGCGTTGAAGATGGCCAAACCGGGGAGCTGTTTTTT.

The chain employs TRBV9 and TRBJ1-4, with 8 bases fitting TRBD1. V gave up 3 bases and J gave up 5 bases; unmatched junction bases: 3. The CDR3 runs 14 residues. Germline CDR1 is SGDLS and CDR2 is YYNGEE. The CDR3 bases are TGTGCCAGCAGCGCAGGGGGCCAGAATGAAAAACTGTTTTTT. As protein: CASSAGGQNEKLFF.

Of note for this clone: Within the sample, other DNA sequences also encode this same CDR3. The chain has TRBV15 and TRBJ2-1, with 7 bases that match TRBD1. V lost 0 bases to trimming and J lost 1 base; unmatched junction nucleotides: 0. CDR1 LNHNV and CDR2 YYDKDF come from the germline V gene (reference sequence). The CDR3 runs 15 residues. The CDR3 reads CATSRDRGSYNEQFF. CDR3 nucleotides: TGTGCCACCAGCAGAGACAGGGGGTCCTACAATGAGCAGTTCTTC.

This chain uses TRBV28 with TRBJ2-7; D not certain. This CDR3 has 14 amino acids. Germline assignment: CDR1 MDHEN and CDR2 SYDVKM. The V and J ends lost 6 bases and 0 bases respectively, with 12 bases between them. CDR3 residues: CASRLQPSSYEQYF. The CDR3 bases are TGTGCCAGCAGACTACAACCTAGCTCCTACGAGCAGTACTTC.

The V call is TRBV7-8, the J call TRBJ2-7, with 7 nucleotides matching TRBD1. Germline V gene sequence: CDR1 SGHVS, CDR2 FQNEAQ. V was clipped by 3 bases and J by 2 bases; unmatched bases: 7. The CDR3 runs to 15 residues. CDR3 sequence reads: CASSFQDRPTYEQYF. CDR3 coding DNA: TGTGCCAGCAGCTTCCAGGACAGGCCAACCTACGAGCAGTACTTC.

V is TRBV11-2 and J is TRBJ2-7; weak D call: TRBD1 (6 bases). Per germline, CDR1 SGHAT and CDR2 FQNNGV. The CDR3 totals 15 residues. V gave up 0 bases and J gave up 3 bases, with 12 bases separating them. The CDR3 sequence is CASSLETGRNYEQYF. As DNA, the CDR3 is TGTGCCAGCAGCTTAGAGACAGGACGAAACTACGAGCAGTACTTC.

V usage is TRBV5-5 and J usage is TRBJ2-3; D is uncertain. From germline, CDR1 is SGHKS and CDR2 YYEKEE (reference sequence). This CDR3 is 14 amino acids long. V was trimmed by 3 bases and J by 4 bases, leaving 12 bases between them. For the CDR3, the DNA is TGTGCCAGCAGCTCGCGGTTCGAGGCAGATACGCAGTATTTT. This sequence encodes CASSSRFEADTQYF.

This clone has just one count. The chain uses TRBV29-1 and TRBJ2-7; D is uncertain. The CDR3 has 12 amino acids. Trimming pared 4 bases from V and 7 bases from J, leaving 14 bases between. The V gene's germline CDR1 is SQVTM and CDR2 ANQGSEA. The chain's CDR3 is CSVGWAPPEQYF. CDR3 DNA sequence: TGCAGCGTTGGGTGGGCACCGCCGGAGCAGTACTTC.

The chain joins TRBV10-2 to TRBJ2-2, with D possibly matching TRBD2 (5 bases). This CDR3 contains 12 residues. V was clipped by 7 bases and J by 8 bases, with 11 bases between them. Germline assignment: CDR1 WSHSY and CDR2 SAAADI. This CDR3 is CASTGLVGELFF. CDR3 DNA: TGCGCCAGCACCGGACTCGTAGGGGAGCTGTTTTTT.

The rearrangement links TRBV5-8 to TRBJ1-5; 7 bases map to TRBD1. This CDR3 region has 14 residues. The junction had 4 bases not matched to a gene; V was cut back by 0 bases and J by 7 bases. CDR1 is SGHTS and CDR2 is YDEGEE in the germline V gene. The CDR3 protein is CASSLVAGGQPQHF. The CDR3 nucleotides read TGTGCCAGCAGCTTGGTGGCAGGGGGGCAGCCCCAGCATTTT.

This clone appeared a single time. J is TRBJ1-5 and V is TRBV19; no firm D call. From germline, CDR1 is LNHDA and CDR2 SQIVND (reference sequence). This CDR3 is built from 12 residues. V dropped 4 bases and J dropped 11 bases, with 12 bases sitting between them. The CDR3 region has the DNA TGTGCCAGTAGTACGATGGGGAGGGCCCAGCATTTT. This encodes CASSTMGRAQHF.

The chain links TRBV9 to TRBJ2-5, with 10 bases identical to TRBD1. Germline V gives CDR1 SGDLS, CDR2 YYNGEE. CDR3 length: 15 amino acids. V gave up 3 bases and J gave up 5 bases; unmatched junction bases: 7. The CDR3 loop is CASSATGGDWETQYF. The CDR3 DNA sequence: TGTGCCAGCAGCGCGACAGGGGGCGATTGGGAGACCCAGTACTTC.

The chain has TRBV7-9 and TRBJ2-3, with D possibly being TRBD2 (6 bases). Germline V lookup: CDR1 SEHNR, CDR2 FQNEAQ (reference sequence). The CDR3 contains 15 residues. V was clipped by 2 bases and J by 3 bases, with 12 bases between them. CDR3 protein: CASSLNGGTTDTQYF. The CDR3 DNA reads TGTGCCAGCAGCTTAAATGGCGGGACGACAGATACGCAGTATTTT.

The rearrangement links TRBV5-1 to TRBJ1-2; tentative D call: TRBD1 (6 bases). This CDR3 has 13 amino acids. V was shortened by 4 bases and J by 3 bases, with 10 bases between the two germline ends. CDR1 is SGHRS and CDR2 is YFSETQ in the germline V gene. CDR3 region: CASSPGADYGYTF. CDR3 sequence (DNA): TGCGCCAGCAGCCCAGGGGCTGACTATGGCTACACCTTC.

J is TRBJ1-1 and V is TRBV27; possibly TRBD1 for D (6 bases). This CDR3 is built from 16 residues. The V gene lost 4 bases and the J gene lost 4 bases, with 19 bases spanning the gap. Germline lookup yields CDR1 MNHEY and CDR2 SMNVEV (reference sequence). The chain's CDR3 is CASSSPGPGAGTEAFF. In DNA, the CDR3 is TGTGCCAGCAGTTCCCCCGGCCCGGGGGCGGGCACTGAAGCTTTCTTT.

The chain uses TRBV18 and TRBJ2-7; D may be TRBD2 (5 bases). The CDR3 extends over 14 amino acids. Between the trimmed V and J ends, which lost 1 base and 5 bases, there was a span of 12 bases. The germline gives CDR1 KGHSH, CDR2 LQKENI. DNA of the CDR3: TGTGCCAGCTCACCACTTAGAGGGTTCCACGAGCAGTACTTC. It translates to CASSPLRGFHEQYF.

The chain uses TRBV18 and TRBJ2-1; D gene unclear. The length of the CDR3 is 16 residues. Between the trimmed V and J ends, which lost 3 bases and 0 bases, there was a span of 12 bases. Germline V gene sequence: CDR1 KGHSH, CDR2 LQKENI. Written as DNA, the CDR3 is TGTGCCAGCTCACCCTTGAGCGCGAGCTCCTACAATGAGCAGTTCTTC. Translating it yields CASSPLSASSYNEQFF.

The V gene is TRBV29-1, the J gene TRBJ1-4, with 8 positions matching TRBD1. CDR3 size: 13 residues. Per germline, CDR1 SQVTM and CDR2 ANQGSEA. The trim removed 4 bases at V and 5 bases at J, leaving 3 bases unmatched. The CDR3 DNA follows: TGCAGCGTTGTAGCAGGGGGCAATGAAAAACTGTTTTTT. This gives the protein CSVVAGGNEKLFF.

This chain connects TRBV11-2 to TRBJ2-1; possibly TRBD2 for D (6 bases). V shed 7 bases and J shed 5 bases, with 21 bases lying between them. The CDR3 loop spans 16 amino acids. CDR1 and CDR2 from the germline V gene are SGHAT and FQNNGV. The chain's CDR3 is CASTSLSGRNNNEQFF. The CDR3 DNA is TGTGCCAGCACCTCCCTGAGCGGGCGGAACAACAATGAGCAGTTCTTC. The complete variable domain, with remaining parts taken from reference TRBV11-2 and TRBJ2-1, reads EAGVAQSPRYKIIEKRQSVAFWCNPISGHATLYWYQQILGQGPKLLIQFQNNGVVDDSQLPKDRFSAERLKGVDSTLKIQPAKLEDSAVYLCASTSLSGRNNNEQFFGPGTRLTVL.

The chain joins TRBV5-4 to TRBJ2-1; 12 bases are shared with TRBD2. The CDR3 is made up of 15 amino acids. The V gene end was trimmed by 4 bases and the J gene end by 6 bases; junction bases not matched to a gene: 5. Germline V gene sequence: CDR1 SGHNT, CDR2 YYREEE (reference sequence). The CDR3 sequence is CASSRGLAGGNEQFF. Written as DNA, the CDR3 is TGTGCCAGCAGCCGGGGACTAGCGGGCGGCAATGAGCAGTTCTTC.

The V and J genes are TRBV28 and TRBJ2-1; D is tentatively TRBD1 or TRBD2 (5 bases each). V was shortened by 7 bases and J by 8 bases, with 18 bases between the two germline ends. The CDR3 extends over 14 amino acids. CDR1 and CDR2 (germline): MDHEN, SYDVKM. The CDR3 is CASIGTPIAHEQFF. The CDR3 region has the DNA TGTGCCAGCATTGGGACCCCCATTGCCCATGAGCAGTTCTTC.

The V and J genes are TRBV6-4 and TRBJ2-2; TRBD2 might be the D (5 bases). CDR3 length: 15 amino acids. The V gene lost 0 bases and the J gene lost 0 bases, with 5 bases spanning the gap. Germline-derived CDR1 and CDR2 are MRHNA and SNTAGT. This CDR3 reads CASSDSSANTGELFF. CDR3 in DNA: TGTGCCAGCAGTGACTCTAGCGCGAACACCGGGGAGCTGTTTTTT.

V is TRBV4-2 and J is TRBJ2-3; perhaps TRBD2 as D (5 bases). Trimming pared 1 base from V and 4 bases from J, leaving 15 bases between. Germline V CDR1 and CDR2: LGHNA, YNFKEQ. This CDR3 has 16 residues. The CDR3 sequence: CASSQGASGAADTQYF. The CDR3, as DNA: TGTGCCAGCAGCCAAGGGGCCTCAGGAGCGGCAGATACGCAGTATTTT.

CDR3 residues: CASSFSGSTEAFF. The CDR3 DNA reads TGTGCCAGCAGCTTCTCAGGGTCCACTGAAGCTTTCTTT. This chain connects TRBV12-1 to TRBJ1-1; the table names TRBD1, a call not compared with the DNA. TRBV12-1 is a pseudogene segment. The CDR3 sequence is 13 residues long.

This chain uses TRBV14 with TRBJ2-2, with 7 bases identical to TRBD1. V trimming: 4 bases; J trimming: 3 bases; junction bases outside the gene matches: 11. Germline V gene data show CDR1 as SGHDN and CDR2 as FVKESK. The CDR3 is 17 residues long. In DNA form, the CDR3 reads TGTGCCAGCAGCCCCACCCGTCGGGACAGATACACCGGGGAGCTGTTTTTT. Translating it yields CASSPTRRDRYTGELFF. The whole variable domain, remainder taken from reference TRBV14 and TRBJ2-2, is EAGVTQFPSHSVIEKGQTVTLRCDPISGHDNLYWYRRVMGKEIKFLLHFVKESKQDESGMPNNRFLAERTGGTYSTLKVQPAELEDSGVYFCASSPTRRDRYTGELFFGEGSRLTVL.

The rearrangement uses TRBV18 and TRBJ2-5, with 7 bases matching TRBD2. J was trimmed by 1 base and V by 3 bases; bases with no gene match: 5. The CDR3 length is 15 residues. Germline-derived CDR1 and CDR2 are KGHSH and LQKENI. This CDR3 is CASSPSASGQETQYF. CDR3 nucleotides: TGTGCCAGCTCACCCAGCGCTAGCGGCCAAGAGACCCAGTACTTC.

The gene calls are TRBV5-4 and TRBJ2-3; D is perhaps TRBD1 (6 bases). Trimming left V 0 bases short and J 0 bases short, with 8 bases between. This CDR3 is built from 15 residues. Germline CDR1 and CDR2: SGHNT and YYREEE (reference sequence). CDR3 loop: CASSLVGGSTDTQYF. CDR3 DNA sequence: TGTGCCAGCAGCTTGGTAGGGGGAAGCACAGATACGCAGTATTTT.